The present T cell receptor beta chain was sequenced within a study of primary melanoma T cells and metastatic recurrence (dated by TCRdb to the early 2020s). A note on the overall study: A total of some 210 primary melanomas made up the cohort, all of stage T2 to T4 and more than 1 mm thick. The study examined whether T-cell fraction and T-cell repertoire clonality in primary melanoma tumors predicted patient outcome. The T-cell fraction measured by TCR beta sequencing was compared against progression-free survival as the clinical outcome. The sequencing-derived T-cell fraction was compared with histopathological grading of tumor-infiltrating lymphocytes. Results and caveats for the whole study, not just this receptor: Regardless of nodal disease, mitotic rate or ulceration status, a T-cell fraction above 20% appeared to be protective. Tumor T-cell fraction was reported to predict progression-free survival independently of thickness, ulceration, mitotic rate and age. An effective T-cell-mediated antitumor response in primary melanoma was framed by the authors only as a suggestion, not a demonstrated mechanism. Compared with adding any other histopathological variable to tumor thickness, adding T-cell fraction reportedly produced a bigger improvement in progression-free survival prediction.

Patients had primary melanoma that had been surgically resected and was considered potentially curable but at risk of metastatic recurrence. The library was made by the immunoSEQ multiplex PCR assay. High-throughput sequencing of the T-cell receptor beta chain was performed on primary melanoma tumor tissue. Regarding the original processing steps: Among the repertoire analyses were the distribution of insertions and deletions and the sharing of TCRB CDR3 between samples. A gradient-boosted model ranked how well the T-cell fraction predicted outcome compared with histopathological variables. The table was pulled from immuneACCESS by TCRdb, which kept in-frame rearrangements only. Such tables lose some clones; where checked, under half of the loss comes from unresolved V genes, and the rest has no known cause. V, J and clone size reflect that table, while D and trimming were determined from the DNA. The sample table contains 250 to 300 clones; only one count was recorded for less than 80% of them. The leading ten clones occupy less than 10% of the sample.

The V end gives up 0 bases and the J end 5 bases, leaving 2 bases in the junction not matched to a gene. Taken from cysteine to phenylalanine, the CDR3 has 15 residues. The sequence is cut down to CDR3 DNA, 45 bases in frame from base 1. For CDR1 and CDR2, the germline V gene lists MNHGY and SAAAGT. Remarks on this clone: Its antigen remains unidentified. One base away there is no much larger clone; base qualities are not given.

The clonotype originates from a human donor with melanoma. Sequencing was carried out using melanoma tumor tissue. Recombination connected TRBV6-8 to TRBJ2-2, with 8 bases matching TRBD1. The DNA sequence is given as TGTGCCAGCAGTTACTCGCAGGGGGCTACCGGGGAGCTGTTTTTT. It translates as CASSYSQGATGELFF.